This note documents a single T cell receptor (beta chain) sequence. The antigen remains unidentified. This sample was taken from a study of T cell repertoires in cytomegalovirus infection. The CDR3 length is 13 residues. CDR1 SNHLY and CDR2 FYNNEI come from the germline V gene. V lost 6 bases to trimming and J lost 4 bases; unmatched junction nucleotides: 4. Using its own MiXCR run on the reads, TCRdb lists one record per CDR3 protein. The sample has nearly 700,000 distinct CDR3 sequences; around a third are singletons. The source material was cultured PBMCs, sampled from culture after CMV antigen stimulation. This TCR was sampled from a human donor in good health (CMV status not recorded). Some clones in this sample may be carry-over from other donors' samples. The chain uses TRBV2 and TRBJ1-1; TRBD1 matches 8 bases. This CDR3 is CASRPDRGTEAFF. DNA for the CDR3: TGTGCCAGCAGGCCTGACAGGGGCACTGAAGCTTTCTTT.